The clone carrying this T cell receptor beta chain was recorded once. CDR3 length equals 11 residues. The J segment lost 3 bases and the V segment lost 8 bases, leaving 1 base of the junction unmatched. The germline gives CDR1 LNHDA, CDR2 SQIVND (reference sequence). This sample is part of a study of blood T cell repertoires in COVID-19. Across the whole study: Acute-phase and convalescent COVID-19 samples originated in the United States, Italy and Spain. PBMCs, B-cell-depleted T cells, or T cells were the source of the cDNA or gDNA that made up the material.

In the original workflow: For nucleated cells, counts were estimated from reference gene primer amplification. TCRdb's copy holds only in-frame clones and misses some; the assay was immunoSEQ multiplex PCR. V and J calls and clone size are those listed in that table; D and trimming were worked out from the DNA. The sample lists 35,000 to 50,000 clones, about 90% occurring once. The receptor was derived from a man between 50 and 59 years old with active COVID-19. The sequencing input was peripheral blood. This rearrangement joins TRBV19 to TRBJ2-7, with TRBD1 matching 7 bases. This CDR3 reads CASQGDYEQYF. DNA of the CDR3: TGTGCCAGTCAGGGGGACTACGAGCAGTACTTC.